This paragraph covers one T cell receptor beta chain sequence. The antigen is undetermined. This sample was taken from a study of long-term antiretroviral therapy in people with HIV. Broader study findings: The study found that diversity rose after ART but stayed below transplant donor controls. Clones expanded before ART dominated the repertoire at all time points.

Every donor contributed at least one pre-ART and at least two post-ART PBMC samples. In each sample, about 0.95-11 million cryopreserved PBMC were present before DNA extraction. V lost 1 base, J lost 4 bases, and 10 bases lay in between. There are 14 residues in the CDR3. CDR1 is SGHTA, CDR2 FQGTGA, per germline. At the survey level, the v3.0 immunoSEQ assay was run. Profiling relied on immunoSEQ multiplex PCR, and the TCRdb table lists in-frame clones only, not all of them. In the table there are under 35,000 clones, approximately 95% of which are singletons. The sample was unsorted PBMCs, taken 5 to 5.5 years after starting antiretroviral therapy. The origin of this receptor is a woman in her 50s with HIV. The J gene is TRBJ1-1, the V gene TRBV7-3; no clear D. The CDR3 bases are TGTGCCAGCAGCTTAATGGGGTCTAGCACTGAAGCTTTCTTT. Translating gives CASSLMGSSTEAFF.